Listed below are T cell receptor beta chains from one sample, sequenced in a study of T cell repertoires in cytomegalovirus infection. Using its own MiXCR run on the reads, TCRdb lists one record per CDR3 protein. The sample consists of 130,000 or so distinct CDR3 sequences, under 8% of them appearing once. The sequencing input was PBMCs. The receptors originated from a human donor in good health (CMV status not recorded). Some clones in this sample may be carry-over from other donors' samples. The CDR3 runs from the conserved cysteine through the conserved F or W. D genes are given only for firm matches. The listing skips clone size in some rows; elsewhere it reads once, few, many or a size class.

abundance | j_gene | d_gene | v_gene | CDR3aa | CDR3nt
. | TRBJ1-3 | . | TRBV6-2/TRBV6-3 | CASRQTGPGNTIYF | TGTGCCAGCAGACAGACGGGCCCGGGAAACACCATATATTTT
many | TRBJ2-1 | . | TRBV6-2/TRBV6-3 | CASSYLTFTAGIIEQFF | TGTGCCAGCAGTTACCTGACCTTCACGGCTGGAATTATTGAGCAGTTCTTC
many | TRBJ1-5 | . | TRBV7-6 | CASSLAGVNQPQHF | TGTGCCAGCAGCTTAGCAGGGGTCAATCAGCCCCAGCATTTT
many | TRBJ1-3 | . | TRBV7-6 | CASSPNAVGISGNTIYF | TGTGCCAGCAGCCCCAATGCCGTCGGGATCTCTGGAAACACCATATATTTT
many | TRBJ1-1 | TRBD1 | TRBV7-3 | CASSPGQGFMEAFF | TGTGCCAGCAGCCCGGGACAGGGGTTCATGGAAGCTTTCTTT
large | TRBJ2-3 | TRBD2 | TRBV6-2/TRBV6-3 | CASSSAGDRTDTQYF | TGTGCCAGCAGTTCGGCGGGGGACCGCACAGATACGCAGTATTTT
. | TRBJ1-1 | . | TRBV7-2 | CASSHNTEAFF | TGTGCCAGCAGCCACAACACTGAAGCTTTCTTT
. | TRBJ1-1 | . | TRBV7-9 | CASSRLAHTEAFF | TGTGCCAGCAGCCGACTCGCACACACTGAAGCTTTCTTT
many | TRBJ1-2 | TRBD1 | TRBV7-8 | CASSLYRDRGYGYTF | TGTGCCAGCAGCTTATACCGGGACAGGGGCTATGGCTACACCTTC
. | TRBJ1-2 | . | TRBV4-3 | CASSQDSQHANYGYTF | TGCGCCAGCAGCCAAGATAGTCAGCACGCTAACTATGGCTACACCTTC
. | TRBJ2-1 | TRBD2 | TRBV28 | CASEGAGGWDNEQFF | TGTGCCAGCGAGGGGGCGGGGGGGTGGGACAATGAGCAGTTCTTC
. | TRBJ2-2 | . | TRBV5-4 | CASSWDARAGGELFF | TGTGCCAGCAGCTGGGATGCAAGGGCAGGTGGGGAGCTGTTTTTT
many | TRBJ1-4 | . | TRBV7-9 | CASSLAKDGGKLFF | TGTGCCAGCAGCTTAGCCAAGGACGGAGGAAAACTGTTTTTT
few | TRBJ2-3 | TRBD2 | TRBV15 | CATSNKRGPSTDTQYF | TGTGCCACCAGCAACAAGCGGGGACCGTCCACAGATACGCAGTATTTT
many | TRBJ2-5 | . | TRBV20-1 | CSAMGRREWLAQYF | TGCAGTGCTATGGGACGGAGAGAGTGGTTGGCCCAGTACTTC
many | TRBJ2-4 | . | TRBV28 | CASSTSGRGAVIQYF | TGTGCCAGCAGTACCTCGGGCAGGGGGGCGGTCATTCAGTACTTC
many | TRBJ1-1 | TRBD1 | TRBV7-8 | CASSLGDSRLNGEAFF | TGTGCCAGCAGCTTAGGGGACAGCCGGCTTAATGGTGAAGCTTTCTTT
many | TRBJ2-5 | . | TRBV7-8 | CASSLSPSVETQYF | TGTGCCAGCAGCTTATCCCCTAGCGTAGAGACCCAGTACTTC
many | TRBJ1-2 | TRBD1 | TRBV7-9 | CASSPRDRKSTGYGYTF | TGTGCCAGCAGCCCCCGGGACAGAAAATCTACCGGGTATGGCTACACCTTC
few | TRBJ2-6 | . | TRBV15 | CATSRERQVAFGANVLTF | TGTGCCACCAGCAGAGAAAGACAGGTAGCCTTCGGGGCCAACGTCCTGACTTTC
many | TRBJ2-1 | TRBD2 | TRBV7-2 | CASTLVGGGGGNEQFF | TGTGCCAGCACCCTAGTGGGGGGCGGGGGGGGCAATGAGCAGTTCTTC
few | TRBJ2-5 | . | TRBV7-9 | CASRGRAPGETQYF | TGTGCCAGCAGGGGCCGGGCCCCCGGAGAGACCCAGTACTTC
many | TRBJ2-1 | TRBD2 | TRBV5-1 | CASSLGLAGAWGEQFF | TGCGCCAGCAGCTTGGGACTAGCGGGGGCCTGGGGTGAGCAGTTCTTC
many | TRBJ1-1 | . | TRBV7-2 | CASSLAAGGRGAFF | TGTGCCAGCAGCTTAGCAGCGGGGGGAAGGGGAGCTTTCTTT
many | TRBJ2-5 | . | TRBV7-8 | CATRRGRTNQETQYF | TGTGCCACCCGGCGGGGACGAACGAACCAAGAGACCCAGTACTTC
. | TRBJ1-5 | . | TRBV20-1 | CSVHKTGNQPQHF | TGCAGTGTTCATAAAACAGGCAATCAGCCCCAGCATTTT
many | TRBJ2-3 | TRBD2 | TRBV28 | CASSLSLELAGLTDTQYF | TGTGCCAGCAGTTTAAGTCTTGAACTAGCGGGGCTCACAGATACGCAGTATTTT
few | TRBJ1-5 | . | TRBV6-6 | CASSGPSGLSNQPQHF | TGTGCCAGCAGTGGTCCCTCAGGACTAAGCAATCAGCCCCAGCATTTT
many | TRBJ2-1 | . | TRBV7-9 | CASSLGVLEQFF | TGTGCCAGCAGCTTGGGGGTATTAGAGCAGTTCTTC
many | TRBJ2-3 | TRBD1 | TRBV6-2/TRBV6-3 | CASRTGPARYF | TGTGCCAGCAGGACAGGGCCGGCGAGGTATTTT
few | TRBJ2-2 | . | TRBV29-1 | CSVGPNTGELFF | TGCAGCGTTGGTCCAAACACCGGGGAGCTGTTTTTT
many | TRBJ1-2 | . | TRBV7-8 | CASSLGITNYGYTF | TGTGCCAGCAGCTTAGGGATCACTAACTATGGCTACACCTTC
few | TRBJ1-5 | . | TRBV30 | CAWSPRSQPQHF | TGTGCCTGGAGTCCAAGGAGTCAGCCCCAGCATTTT
many | TRBJ1-3 | . | TRBV19 | CASTLSGNTIYF | TGTGCCAGTACCCTCTCTGGAAACACCATATATTTT
many | TRBJ1-2 | . | TRBV7-2 | CASSPDGTNYGYTF | TGTGCCAGCAGCCCCGACGGTACTAACTATGGCTACACCTTC
many | TRBJ1-5 | TRBD1 | TRBV7-2 | CASSPRTGENQPQHF | TGTGCCAGCAGTCCAAGGACAGGGGAGAATCAGCCCCAGCATTTT
. | TRBJ2-3 | . | TRBV7-9 | CASSLDGGVTDTQYF | TGTGCCAGCAGCTTAGATGGCGGGGTTACAGATACGCAGTATTTT
. | TRBJ2-7 | . | TRBV29-1 | CSVVFSSTYEQYF | TGCAGCGTTGTTTTCTCATCCACCTACGAGCAGTACTTC
. | TRBJ1-1 | . | TRBV20-1 | CSARDIGWTYASEAFF | TGCAGTGCTAGAGATATAGGATGGACGTACGCTTCAGAAGCTTTCTTT
many | TRBJ1-2 | TRBD1 | TRBV3-1 | CASSQTPDEGAEGYTF | TGTGCCAGCAGCCAAACGCCGGACGAGGGGGCGGAAGGCTACACCTTC
many | TRBJ1-1 | . | TRBV7-9 | CASSPTDHTEAFF | TGTGCCAGCAGCCCGACAGACCACACTGAAGCTTTCTTT
many | TRBJ2-2 | . | TRBV7-2 | CASSPGRHGELFF | TGTGCCAGCAGCCCCGGGCGTCACGGGGAGCTGTTTTTT
. | TRBJ2-2 | . | TRBV2 | CASSEAKGRTGELFF | TGTGCCAGCAGTGAAGCTAAGGGGCGGACCGGGGAGCTGTTTTTT
many | TRBJ2-5 | . | TRBV27 | CASSFVGGTETQYF | TGTGCCAGCAGTTTCGTTGGGGGTACGGAGACCCAGTACTTC
. | TRBJ2-2 | TRBD1 | TRBV19 | CASNDRGPGELFF | TGTGCCAGTAACGACAGGGGGCCCGGGGAGCTGTTTTTT
. | TRBJ1-2 | . | TRBV29-1 | CSAPGSYGYTF | TGCAGCGCCCCAGGCAGCTATGGCTACACCTTC
. | TRBJ2-3 | . | TRBV20-1 | CSAPEGGAGRNTQYF | TGCAGTGCCCCCGAAGGGGGAGCGGGGAGGAATACGCAGTATTTT
many | TRBJ2-7 | . | TRBV6-5 | CASSYSRGYEQYF | TGTGCCAGCAGTTACTCGAGAGGCTACGAGCAGTACTTC
many | TRBJ2-1 | . | TRBV24-1 | CATSSGTSSYNEQFF | TGTGCCACCAGCTCCGGGACAAGCTCCTACAATGAGCAGTTCTTC
few | TRBJ1-5 | . | TRBV20-1 | CSASSSTDYSNQPQHF | TGCAGTGCTAGCTCCTCGACGGACTATAGCAATCAGCCCCAGCATTTT